This T cell receptor beta chain was observed in a study of cytomegalovirus exposure and HLA in healthy donors listed by TCRdb under 2017. With respect to the entire study: An earlier analysis of around 600 of the donors reported approximately 270 Gb of sequence data and some 120 million unique TCR beta sequences from around 200 million T cells. An early release covering around 630 HLA-typed donors comprised 250 to 350 gigabases of sequencing data and tens of millions of unique TCR sequences. The genetic ancestry cluster associated with self-reported Caucasian donors included around 76% of the 350 to 500 genotyped donors. The study was designed to test whether signatures of past pathogen exposure could be identified by cataloging public T cell receptors. The study profiled the T cell repertoires of hundreds of subjects by immunosequencing and related them to cytomegalovirus serostatus. A separate validation cohort of over a hundred different subjects was used in addition to the approximately 610-subject first cohort. High-throughput TCR immunosequencing, statistical association of individual TCRs with disease status, and machine learning were combined to predict cytomegalovirus infection status. A later analysis re-examined previously published TCR beta repertoires from several hundred donors and added high-resolution HLA genotyping to investigate patterns of TCR occurrence. Rather than using new phenotypic data, the later analysis identified candidate immune exposures from TCR beta sequences and from how often those sequences occurred across donors. An earlier analysis of about 600 of the donors used high-throughput TCR beta sequencing to judge whether each TCR beta V gene segment behaved as functional or pseudogenic. Donor age, sex, ethnicity and CMV serostatus were compiled together with the repertoire data. A later genetic analysis took genome-wide SNP genotypes for about 55% of the roughly 700 donors and used that subset as a discovery cohort. All discovery cohort repertoires had been generated on a single sequencing platform. HLA typing covered class I and class II loci at four-digit resolution. Typing coverage varied by locus: about 620-630 donors for A, B, C, DRB1 and DQB1; approximately 500 for DQA1; 600 to 610 for DPA1; more than 450 for DPB1. Because of strong linkage in the cohort, roughly five DR-DQ haplotypes were treated as single units for association and clustering. Among around 400 genotyped donors of the cohort, an average of around 250,000 unique TCR beta nucleotide sequences was sequenced per donor, of which about 19% were non-productive.

Taken from the germline V gene, the CDR1 and CDR2 loops are SGHAT and FQNNGV. From the cysteine up to the phenylalanine, the CDR3 has a length of 15 residues. Here the CDR3 DNA is all that survives: 45 bases in frame from base 1. V loses 5 bases of germline sequence and J loses 4 bases, and the interval between the two ends is 15 bases. This clone was seen a few times. Its binding antigen is unknown. Within one base of it there is no much larger clone, and no base qualities were kept. The cohort comprised 550 to 700 healthy bone marrow donors. At the time of sampling, every cohort member was nominally healthy, though immune exposures that went unrecorded were likely present. The donor tested CMV seronegative, placing the donor among the 350 to 400 seronegative members of the cohort. Every donor gave a peripheral blood sample, and the peripheral blood mononuclear cells from that sample were used for TCR beta sequencing. Genomic DNA was extracted from the blood cell samples with the Qiagen DNeasy Blood Extraction Kit.

What the study reported, not specific to this receptor: A later genetic analysis reported fewer N-insertions in productive TCRs among donors in an Asian-associated ancestry cluster than the roughly 700-donor mean. The study gave a list of about 150 TCR beta chains associated with cytomegalovirus. In an earlier analysis of about 600 of the donors, most TCR beta V segments appeared in productive rearrangements about 87% or about 30% of the time, broadly matching IMGT annotations. Immune exposure information for the cohort was limited to CMV serostatus. While some public TCRs were present in many individuals, most TCR sequences turned up only very rarely across donors. The presence/absence analyses assumed that sequencing depth was roughly uniform across donors, and that assumption may not be true. A cluster of highly shared sequence variants was judged likely to represent a technical artifact of the sequencing pipeline. Correlated functional status among segregating V segments might be attributable to linkage disequilibrium, but an unknown experimental factor could not be ruled out. According to a later analysis, most CMV-associated TCR beta chains appeared to be HLA-restricted, and the HLA associations seemed to be driven largely by CMV exposure. The authors suggested that the approach could potentially be extended to other disease states and immunological phenotypes. The cohort was sequenced for TCR beta chains only, and without alpha or paired-chain data the features that could be detected were limited. At a false discovery rate of 0.05, a later analysis linked around 17,000 TCR beta sequences to specific HLA alleles. In a later analysis, HLA-associated TCR beta chains showed more clonal expansion and lower generation probabilities than non-associated chains that were equally common. In a later analysis, several top co-occurrence clusters were reported to appear linked to parvovirus B19, influenza, CMV and Epstein-Barr virus. A few of the identified cytomegalovirus-associated TCR beta chains were confirmed in vitro to be specific for cytomegalovirus antigens. When HLA alleles, especially DR and DQ, strongly co-occurred, TCR associations were difficult to assign to individual alleles. HLA typing was unavailable for some donors at each locus, so association tests used only the typed subset. Some IMGT-functional V segments, including TRBV6-2 and TRBV6-3, could not be told apart with the 87-base-pair reads, so those segments were excluded. The classifier was reported to diagnose cytomegalovirus status with high specificity and sensitivity in both the original and validation cohorts. A further reported finding was that TCR beta sequences accurately predicted the HLA-A and HLA-B alleles for most subjects in the first cohort. In a later analysis, the rate of TCR association differed among HLA loci, with DRB1 alleles having the most associated TCRs and HLA-C alleles having the fewest. Seventeen rarely observed V segments, including chromosome 9 orphons, were excluded from the earlier analysis of approximately 600 of the donors because counts were too low. An association between a missense DCLRE1C variant and V-gene and J-gene trimming of TCR beta chains was found in a later genetic analysis and replicated in an independent cohort.

Library prep was done by the immunoSEQ multiplex PCR assay. A mixture of 60 forward primers for TCR Vbeta segments and 13 reverse primers for TCR Jbeta segments was used in the multiplex PCR. The CDR3 region of rearranged TCR beta genes was amplified from genomic DNA by a multiplex PCR assay. Amplified TCR beta libraries were sequenced as 87-base-pair reads on the Illumina HiSeq System. The authors' pipeline ran thus. Across the 670 or so repertoires, a later analysis counted 78 million or so unique TCR beta chains, 9 million to 14 million of which were shared by at least two donors. To remove PCR and sequencing errors, raw reads were error-corrected and collapsed into unique sequences using a nearest-neighbor algorithm that merged closely related sequences. CDR3 sequences were aligned to IMGT reference sequences to assign V, D and J gene segments. For a sequence to be retained, a match of at least six nucleotides to both a V gene segment and a J gene segment was required. A rearrangement was called productive if the CDR3 had no stop codons and remained in frame with V and J, and every other rearrangement was called non-productive. Following IMGT convention, CDR3 was defined as the stretch from the second conserved V-encoded cysteine up to the conserved J-encoded phenylalanine. The earlier analysis of about 610 of the donors excluded sequences that lacked an unambiguous match to a single V gene segment. An earlier analysis of a few hundred of the donors called V segments functional above 56.7% productive rearrangements and segregating when the between-donor standard deviation exceeded 5%. A statistical classification framework was developed to diagnose cytomegalovirus status using the catalog of TCR beta chain sequences. In a later analysis, TCR nucleotide sequences were compared against IMGT/GENE-DB human TR gene sequences so that V and J genes could be assigned. The TCRdist pipeline was used in a later analysis to assign CDR3 sequences and most-parsimonious VDJ recombination scenarios. In a later analysis, each TCR beta chain was defined by its CDR3 amino acid sequence together with its V-gene family, and reads lacking a unique V-gene family were excluded. In a later analysis, several hundred highly shared, low-generation-probability nucleotide sequences were removed to address suspected cross-contamination and a sequencing artifact. A later analysis calculated a clonal expansion index for each public chain from normalized within-repertoire ranks of inferred template counts. A later analysis computed generation probabilities with a VDJ recombination model fitted to out-of-frame rearrangements, and checked the results against IGoR. In a later analysis, hypergeometric tests were used to score TCR-TCR, TCR-HLA and TCR-CMV co-occurrence, with a repertoire-size bias correction applied to TCR pairs. To estimate false discovery rates, a later analysis permuted the HLA or CMV assignments 20 times. In a later analysis, co-occurring TCRs were grouped using DBSCAN, with TCRdist sequence similarity added in when clustering inside HLA-allele-positive subsets. Repertoires with fewer than 30,000 or more than 120,000 public chains, plus five repertoires with anomalous nucleotide sharing, were excluded from co-occurrence clustering. TCRdb holds this immuneACCESS table with in-frame rearrangements only. Some clones are missing; in checked studies, unresolved V genes explain under half, and the rest has no known cause. V and J calls and clone size are those listed in that table; D and trimming were worked out from the DNA. Here the sample has roughly 100,000 clones; approximately 79% occur a single time. The top ten hold 3% to 4.5% of the sample.

This clonotype was sampled from a man in his 60s in good health and CMV-seronegative. Recombination connected TRBV11-2 to TRBJ2-1; matching of 7 bases hints at TRBD2 as the D gene. The sample consisted of PBMCs. This receptor carries the CDR3 CASSPVGGPYNEQFF. Read as DNA, the sequence is TGTGCCAGCAGCCCCGTGGGGGGGCCTTACAATGAGCAGTTCTTC.